This TCR beta chain appears in the sequencing data of a study of siplizumab effects on memory and regulatory T cells. There are 15 residues in the CDR3. Germline CDR1 and CDR2: LNHDA and SQIVND (reference sequence). The J segment lost 4 bases and the V segment lost 9 bases, leaving 11 bases of the junction unmatched. The protocol was immunoSEQ multiplex PCR, while the TCRdb copy is restricted to in-frame clones and leaves out a portion. In the table there are 100,000 or so clones, 90% to 95% of which are singletons. This clone was seen more than once but under ten times. Sequencing was done on a sample of Tregs sorted from blood. The rearrangement links TRBV19 to TRBJ1-5; 8 nucleotides align to TRBD1. This TCR derives from a human donor in good health. DNA for the CDR3: TGTGCCAGCACCCAGGTCGGGACAGGTAATCAGCCCCAGCATTTT. Amino acids: CASTQVGTGNQPQHF.